One sample yielded the 24 T cell receptor beta chains listed below, sequenced in a study of regulatory T cells in long-lasting Graves disease (dated by TCRdb to about 2021). Library creation used multiplex PCR. Data came from an Illumina HiSeq 4000. TCR beta libraries were built with iRepertoire HTBI primers and Arm-PCR amplification of CDR3 regions. TCRdb reanalyzed the raw reads on its own, using fastp at Q25 for trimming and MiXCR for clone calling, and kept in-frame beta chains. Rows are combined by CDR3 protein, so each entry shows the most common genes and DNA. The sample table records about 540,000 distinct CDR3 sequences; roughly 14% of these occur just once. The ten biggest clones cover about 10% of the sample. What this sample's time point label stands for: newly diagnosed GD, antithyroid drugs for less than 3 months. For both TCR sequencing and RNA sequencing, RNA was extracted from PBMCs using TRIzol.

These data also formed part of another study, on T cells in Graves' hyperthyroidism and ophthalmopathy.

Sequencing was performed on peripheral blood mononuclear cells (PBMCs), taken at new diagnosis, from a patient treated with antithyroid drugs. The receptor set was obtained from a man aged 25-45 years with Graves disease. Donor details come from another sample of the same person, matched by shared clones.

There are many counts of this clonotype. The chain employs TRBV29-1 and TRBJ1-5; no reliable D call. Germline-derived CDR1 and CDR2 are SQVTM and ANQGSEA. CDR3 size: 14 residues. Trimming left V 6 bases short and J 1 base short, with 13 bases between. CDR3 DNA sequence: TGCAGCGTGGCACAGACTCTCAGCAATCAGCCCCAGCATTTT. Its protein product is CSVAQTLSNQPQHF.

The rearrangement links TRBV6-2 or TRBV6-3 to TRBJ2-2, with 8 bases identical to TRBD1. Germline V gene data show CDR1 as MNHEY and CDR2 as SVGEGT. The CDR3 is 15 amino acids. V gave up 6 bases and J gave up 8 bases; unmatched junction bases: 11. CDR3 DNA: TGTGCCAGCAGCCGGGGCAGGGGGCGCGATGGGGAGCTGTTTTTT. Amino acid sequence: CASSRGRGRDGELFF.

A single count supports this clonotype. One base away lies a much larger clone, so this may be a sequencing read error. This sequence joins TRBV5-8 and TRBJ1-4, with 9 nucleotides matching TRBD1. The CDR3 runs 16 residues. CDR1 is SGHTS and CDR2 is YDEGEE in the germline V gene. The CDR3 sequence: CANSAGQGTLNEKLFF. The CDR3 DNA follows: TGTGCCAACAGCGCGGGACAGGGAACCCTAAATGAAAAACTGTTTTTT.

This clonotype was counted only a few times. J is TRBJ2-3 and V is TRBV20-1; the D gene could be TRBD1 or TRBD2 (5 bases each). Germline assignment: CDR1 DFQATT and CDR2 SNEGSKA (reference sequence). The CDR3 has 17 residues. V lost 3 bases and J lost 0, with 19 bases in between. The CDR3, as DNA: TGCAGTGCTAGTGGGGCAGGTGAGGGTATCAGCACAGATACGCAGTATTTT. Protein sequence: CSASGAGEGISTDTQYF.

This clonotype has at least ten counts. This sequence joins TRBV29-1 and TRBJ2-6; D may correspond to TRBD1 or TRBD2 (6 bases each). Trimming shortened V by 4 bases and J by 2 bases, and 12 bases separated the two germline ends. Germline V lookup: CDR1 SQVTM, CDR2 ANQGSEA. The CDR3 is made up of 15 amino acids. The CDR3 nucleotides read TGCAGCGTTGTGGAGGGGACACCTGGGGCCAACGTCCTGACTTTC. Protein product: CSVVEGTPGANVLTF.

This chain uses TRBV20-1 with TRBJ2-5; tentatively, D is TRBD1 or TRBD2 (7 bases each). V dropped 0 bases and J dropped 2 bases, with 13 bases sitting between them. The germline V gene has CDR1 DFQATT and CDR2 SNEGSKA (reference sequence). The CDR3 has 15 residues. CDR3 region: CSARDPGGDQETQYF. The CDR3 nucleotides are TGCAGTGCTAGAGATCCAGGGGGGGATCAAGAGACCCAGTACTTC.

This chain joins TRBV4-2 and TRBJ2-7; D is uncertain. Trimming removed 1 base at V and 5 bases at J, with 15 bases between. CDR1 is LGHNA, CDR2 YNFKEQ, per germline. The CDR3 spans 15 residues. In DNA, the CDR3 is TGTGCCAGCAGCCAAGGTTTGGGTTTTTGGAACGAGCAGTACTTC. Translation: CASSQGLGFWNEQYF.

This clonotype was recorded at least ten times. The chain combines TRBV3-1 with TRBJ1-5; unclear D gene. V gave up 1 base and J gave up 5 bases, with 3 bases separating them. Germline CDR1 reads LGHDT; CDR2 reads YNNKEL (reference sequence). The CDR3 extends over 12 amino acids. The CDR3 DNA sequence: TGTGCCAGCAGCCAAGGGCATCAGCCCCAGCATTTT. Residues: CASSQGHQPQHF.

Ten or more counts support this clonotype. The rearrangement joins TRBV5-1 to TRBJ2-7; weak D call: TRBD1 (6 bases). V lost 1 base, J lost 6 bases, and 8 bases lay in between. CDR1 is SGHRS, CDR2 YFSETQ, per germline. The CDR3 runs 12 residues. The CDR3: CASSLTGREQYF. The DNA for the CDR3 is TGCGCCAGCAGCTTGACAGGGCGCGAGCAGTACTTC.

This clonotype occurred many times. The V call is TRBV27, the J call TRBJ2-3, with 7 bases lining up with TRBD2. This CDR3 spans 15 amino acids. The germline CDR1 and CDR2 sequences are MNHEY and SMNVEV (reference sequence). V trimming: 4 bases; J trimming: 6 bases; junction bases outside the gene matches: 10. CDR3 bases: TGTGCCAGCAGTTCAGGACTAGGCGTCCTCGATACGCAGTATTTT. Protein: CASSSGLGVLDTQYF.

The sample holds many counts of this clonotype. The chain recombines TRBV12-3 or TRBV12-4 with TRBJ2-7; D gene ambiguous. Between the trimmed V and J ends, which lost 6 bases and 0 bases, there was a span of 6 bases. This CDR3 spans 12 amino acids. The CDR3 DNA reads as TGTGCCAGCAGCTTCCTCTCCTACGAGCAGTACTTC. Its protein is CASSFLSYEQYF.

This clonotype was seen at least ten times. The junction differs from germline at one of its ends, possibly a read error. J is TRBJ2-5 and V is TRBV9; 9 bases are shared with TRBD2. Germline assignment: CDR1 SGDLS and CDR2 YYNGEE. The CDR3 covers 13 residues. The CDR3 DNA is TGCAGTAGCGGGAGCGGGGGCCAAGAGACCCAGTACTTC. This gives the protein CSSGSGGQETQYF.

This clonotype is a singleton in its sample. This may be a read error, as it is one base from a much larger clone. J is TRBJ2-7 and V is TRBV29-1; 9 bases are a match to TRBD1. The CDR3 consists of 15 residues. J gave up 2 bases and V 6 bases, and 11 bases lay outside the gene matches. Per the germline V gene, CDR1 is SQVTM and CDR2 is ANQGSEA. The CDR3 sequence: CSVEYLGQGPYEQYF. CDR3 nucleotide sequence: TGCAGCGTCGAATATTTGGGACAGGGTCCCTACGAGCAGTACTTC.

This clonotype occurred many times. The chain links TRBV7-9 to TRBJ1-1; TRBD1 matches at 10 bases. The CDR3 extends over 14 amino acids. V shed 5 bases, J shed 4 bases, and the junction held 4 bases outside the gene matches. The V gene's germline CDR1 is SEHNR and CDR2 FQNEAQ (reference sequence). In nucleotides, the CDR3 is TGTGCCAGCAGCCCCCGGACAGGGGGCACTGAAGCTTTCTTT. Protein sequence: CASSPRTGGTEAFF.

This clonotype was counted only a few times. One end of the junction does not line up with germline, which may come from a read error. CDR3 sequence: CATSLTGATEAFF. The CDR3 nucleotides read TGTGCCACCTCACTAACAGGGGCCACTGAAGCTTTCTTC. The chain is built from TRBV24-1 and TRBJ1-1, with 7 bases identical to TRBD1. Per the germline V gene, CDR1 is KGHDR and CDR2 is SFDVKD. The CDR3 sequence is 13 residues long.

On this clonotype: A read error may be the cause here, since a much bigger clone is one base away. The V and J genes are TRBV7-9 and TRBJ2-7, with 8 positions matching TRBD2. V was clipped by 5 bases and J by 2 bases; unmatched bases: 8. Looked up from germline, CDR1 is SEHNR and CDR2 is FQNEAQ (reference sequence). This CDR3 has 15 residues. CDR3: CASSRARGGTYEQYF. The CDR3 region has the DNA TGTGCCAGCAGCCGGGCACGGGGGGGGACCTACGAGCAGTACTTC. The full variable domain, completed using reference TRBV7-9 and TRBJ2-7, is DTGVSQNPRHKITKRGQNVTFRCDPISEHNRLYWYRQTLGQGPEFLTYFQNEAQLEKSRLLSDRFSAERPKGSFSTLEIQRTEQGDSAMYLCASSRARGGTYEQYFGPGTRLTVT.

Many counts were recorded for this clonotype. The chain uses TRBV27 and TRBJ2-7; D gene unclear. In germline, CDR1 is MNHEY, CDR2 SMNVEV (reference sequence). This CDR3 has 15 residues. The V gene lost 0 bases and the J gene lost 0 bases, with 9 bases spanning the gap. The CDR3 sequence: CASSLSTGVSYEQYF. CDR3 sequence (DNA): TGTGCCAGCAGTTTATCCACCGGAGTCTCCTACGAGCAGTACTTC.

The sample holds many counts of this clonotype. The V call is TRBV9, the J call TRBJ2-5; D may be TRBD1 or TRBD2 (5 bases each). V was shortened by 0 bases and J by 3 bases, with 6 bases between the two germline ends. CDR1 is SGDLS and CDR2 is YYNGEE in the germline V gene. The CDR3 has 13 residues. DNA of the CDR3: TGTGCCAGCAGCGTAGGAGGGGAAGAGACCCAGTACTTC. It yields the protein CASSVGGEETQYF.

Many counts were recorded for this clonotype. V is TRBV29-1 and J is TRBJ2-2; the D gene is possibly TRBD2 (6 bases). There are 13 residues in the CDR3. The germline gives CDR1 SQVTM, CDR2 ANQGSEA. The V and J ends lost 6 bases and 5 bases respectively, with 13 bases between them. CDR3 sequence reads: CSVSWRGTGELFF. For the CDR3, the DNA is TGCAGCGTCTCCTGGCGGGGAACCGGGGAGCTGTTTTTT.

The chain has TRBV19 and TRBJ2-1; unclear D gene. V was pared by 4 bases and J by 4 bases, with 5 bases between. Germline CDR1 reads LNHDA; CDR2 reads SQIVND (reference sequence). The CDR3 covers 12 residues. The CDR3 bases are TGTGCCAGTAGTACGTTGTACAATGAGCAGTTCTTC. Encoded protein: CASSTLYNEQFF.

The chain has TRBV4-1 and TRBJ2-4; TRBD2 might be the D (6 bases). CDR1 is MGHRA, CDR2 YSYEKL, per germline. The V end lost 4 bases, the J end lost 0 bases, and 19 bases lay between the germline ends. This CDR3 is 18 amino acids long. CDR3 in amino acids: CASSPGHAGPLAKNIQYF. The DNA of the CDR3 is TGCGCCAGCAGCCCTGGACATGCGGGGCCCTTAGCCAAAAACATTCAGTACTTC.

This clonotype was found many times. This sequence joins TRBV2 and TRBJ2-7; the D is unclear. Trimming pared 8 bases from V and 3 bases from J, leaving 8 bases between. The germline gives CDR1 SNHLY, CDR2 FYNNEI. This CDR3 contains 11 residues. Written as DNA, the CDR3 is TGTGCCAGCCTGCGGAACTACGAGCAGTACTTC. This sequence encodes CASLRNYEQYF.

This clonotype was seen ten or more times. This sequence joins TRBV18 and TRBJ1-1; a weak D match, TRBD1 (5 bases). CDR3 length equals 15 residues. From germline, CDR1 is KGHSH and CDR2 LQKENI. V gave up 1 base and J gave up 1 base, with 10 bases separating them. CDR3 residues: CASSPLQDSNTEAFF. The CDR3 coding sequence is TGTGCCAGCTCACCACTACAGGACTCGAACACTGAAGCTTTCTTT.

On this clonotype: A much more abundant neighbour one base away suggests this may be a read error. The CDR3 DNA is TGTGCCGGCAGTTTTGGCGCTGGCGGGGAGCTGTTTTTT. It specifies CAGSFGAGGELFF. The chain joins TRBV12-3 or TRBV12-4 to TRBJ2-2, with D unclear. The CDR3 contains 13 residues.